Below are 23 T cell receptor beta chains sequenced from a single sample in a study of shared clonotypes between healthy human individuals. CD45RO-negative, CCR7-selected cells formed the naive CD8 fraction, which excluded terminally differentiated effector memory CD45RA+ cells. Profiled with immunoSEQ multiplex PCR; TCRdb holds only in-frame clones, not every one. Of roughly 2.1 million clones in the sample, about 92% are singletons; the top ten hold under 2%. The sequenced sample was naive CD8+ T cells from PBMCs. All receptors come from a man between 18 and 29 years old in good health. Some clones in this sample may be carry-over from other donors' samples.

The genes are TRBV11-2 and TRBJ2-7; no firm D call. There are 14 residues in the CDR3. The V end was cut by 1 base, the J end by 4 bases, with 11 bases between. Germline V gene data show CDR1 as SGHAT and CDR2 as FQNNGV. The CDR3 region is CASSLVGFGYEQYF. The CDR3 nucleotides read TGTGCCAGCAGCTTAGTGGGGTTCGGTTACGAGCAGTACTTC. Full variable domain (rest looked up from reference TRBV11-2 and TRBJ2-7): EAGVAQSPRYKIIEKRQSVAFWCNPISGHATLYWYQQILGQGPKLLIQFQNNGVVDDSQLPKDRFSAERLKGVDSTLKIQPAKLEDSAVYLCASSLVGFGYEQYFGPGTRLTVT.

The chain couples TRBV28 to TRBJ1-1; D is uncertain. CDR1 and CDR2 (germline): MDHEN, SYDVKM. The CDR3 length is 14 residues. Trimming took off 2 bases at V and 1 base at J, with 8 bases between the two ends. The CDR3 sequence: CASSLGPPNTEAFF. DNA for the CDR3: TGTGCCAGCAGTTTAGGCCCGCCGAACACTGAAGCTTTCTTT. Looking up the rest from reference TRBV28 and TRBJ1-1 gives the full variable domain: DVKVTQSSRYLVKRTGEKVFLECVQDMDHENMFWYRQDPGLGLRLIYFSYDVKMKEKGDIPEGYSVSREKKERFSLILESASTNQTSMYLCASSLGPPNTEAFFGQGTRLTVV.

The chain joins TRBV4-3 to TRBJ2-1; 7 nucleotides agree with TRBD2. Unmatched junction bases numbered 1, after V lost 2 bases and J lost 3 bases. Germline CDR1 is LGHNA and CDR2 is YSLEER. CDR3 length: 14 residues. CDR3: CASSQREVYNEQFF. The CDR3 DNA reads as TGCGCCAGCAGCCAACGGGAGGTCTACAATGAGCAGTTCTTC.

The chain employs TRBV14 and TRBJ1-5, with D tentatively TRBD1 (5 bases). The CDR3 sequence is 15 residues long. V lost 1 base and J 5 bases, leaving 12 bases between the germline ends. The germline V gene has CDR1 SGHDN and CDR2 FVKESK. In DNA form, the CDR3 reads TGTGCCAGCAGCCAAGGCCGGGGCCGCGATCAGCCCCAGCATTTT. This codes for CASSQGRGRDQPQHF.

This sequence joins TRBV27 and TRBJ2-7; D is ambiguous. CDR3 length equals 10 residues. Germline CDR1 reads MNHEY; CDR2 reads SMNVEV (reference sequence). The V end was cut by 11 bases, the J end by 5 bases, with 10 bases between. The DNA of the CDR3 is TGTGCCCGACCCCATCACGAGCAGTACTTC. This sequence encodes CARPHHEQYF.

This chain uses TRBV6-1 with TRBJ2-7; D is possibly TRBD1 (6 bases). Trimming left V 10 bases short and J 2 bases short, with 12 bases between. Germline values: CDR1 MNHNS, CDR2 SASEGT. CDR3 length: 12 amino acids. CDR3 residues: CAIGQGPYEQYF. The DNA for the CDR3 is TGTGCCATTGGCCAGGGGCCCTACGAGCAGTACTTC.

The chain is built from TRBV19 and TRBJ1-5, with TRBD1 as a possible D gene (6 bases). V lost 3 bases, J lost 6 bases, and 15 bases lay in between. The V gene's germline CDR1 is LNHDA and CDR2 SQIVND (reference sequence). The CDR3 is 15 amino acids. In nucleotides, the CDR3 is TGTGCCAGTAGTATGATAGGGGGTGGGACTCAGCCCCAGCATTTT. This translates into CASSMIGGGTQPQHF.

As regards this clone: The sample contains more than one DNA sequence encoding this CDR3. The chain joins TRBV4-1 to TRBJ1-2; no firm D call. Germline CDR1 reads MGHRA; CDR2 reads YSYEKL. V was shortened by 1 base and J by 5 bases, with 8 bases between the two germline ends. This CDR3 spans 13 amino acids. The CDR3 DNA follows: TGCGCCAGCAGCCAAGTAGGTCAGTATGGCTACACCTTC. Amino acid sequence: CASSQVGQYGYTF.

This chain links TRBV9 with TRBJ2-7, with D possibly TRBD1 on 6 matching bases. V lost 5 bases and J lost 2, with 20 bases in between. Looked up from germline, CDR1 is SGDLS and CDR2 is YYNGEE. The CDR3 runs 16 residues. The CDR3 loop is CASSEAREGGTYEQYF. The DNA of the CDR3 is TGTGCCAGCAGTGAAGCGAGGGAAGGGGGAACCTACGAGCAGTACTTC. Based on the CDR3 plus reference TRBV9 and TRBJ2-7, the full variable domain is DSGVTQTPKHLITATGQRVTLRCSPRSGDLSVYWYQQSLDQGLQFLIQYYNGEERAKGNILERFSAQQFPDLHSELNLSSLELGDSALYFCASSEAREGGTYEQYFGPGTRLTVT.

The chain has TRBV6-1 and TRBJ2-3; D not resolved. Germline loops: CDR1 MNHNS, CDR2 SASEGT. The ends were cut back, 6 bases at V and 2 bases at J, with 12 bases in the middle. This CDR3 region has 14 residues. Here the CDR3 DNA reads TGTGCCAGCAGGGGAAGAATGTCCACAGATACGCAGTATTTT. It specifies CASRGRMSTDTQYF.

CDR3 in amino acids: CAISGVGSLGEQYF. CDR3 in DNA: TGTGCCATCAGTGGGGTCGGGAGTCTTGGCGAGCAGTACTTC. This chain uses TRBV10-3 with TRBJ2-7; TRBD2 is a possible D gene (6 bases). The CDR3 sequence is 14 residues long. CDR1 ENHRY and CDR2 SYGVKD come from the germline V gene. The V end was cut by 4 bases, the J end by 6 bases, with 16 bases between.

The chain combines TRBV7-8 with TRBJ2-2; no reliable D call. The V and J ends lost 8 bases and 5 bases respectively, with 21 bases between them. The CDR3 is 16 residues long. CDR1 and CDR2 (germline): SGHVS, FQNEAQ. In nucleotides, the CDR3 is TGTGCCAGCCTATTAAAACCCCTGGTGTCAACCGGGGAGCTGTTTTTT. Translating gives CASLLKPLVSTGELFF.

The V and J genes are TRBV30 and TRBJ2-4; possibly TRBD2 for D (5 bases). In germline, CDR1 is GTSNPN, CDR2 SVGIG (reference sequence). Trimming left V 3 bases short and J 6 bases short, with 9 bases between. CDR3 length: 12 amino acids. The CDR3 nucleotides are TGTGCCTGGAGGGCTAGCCCAAACATTCAGTACTTC. It is translated as CAWRASPNIQYF.

The V and J genes are TRBV9 and TRBJ2-5; the match to TRBD1 covers 10 bases. The length of the CDR3 is 16 residues. CDR1 SGDLS and CDR2 YYNGEE come from the germline V gene. Trimming removed 1 base from V and 5 bases from J; junction bases left unmatched: 8. The CDR3 here is CASSVTGTGVGETQYF. The CDR3 nucleotides read TGTGCCAGCAGCGTAACCGGGACAGGGGTGGGGGAGACCCAGTACTTC.

The rearrangement joins TRBV9 to TRBJ1-2; D is uncertain. Germline V gene data show CDR1 as SGDLS and CDR2 as YYNGEE. The CDR3 is 13 residues long. Trimming took 5 bases from V and 3 from J, leaving 11 bases between them. Written as DNA, the CDR3 is TGTGCCAGCAGTGCCGGACCCTACTATGGCTACACCTTC. As protein: CASSAGPYYGYTF.

The chain couples TRBV4-3 to TRBJ1-6; D gene ambiguous. CDR3 length equals 15 residues. Germline CDR1 reads LGHNA; CDR2 reads YSLEER. V lost 0 bases to trimming and J lost 9 bases, with 12 bases between them. The CDR3 bases are TGCGCCAGCAGCCAAGACGGGGATTCGGTTTCACCCCTCCACTTT. Residues: CASSQDGDSVSPLHF.

The chain combines TRBV7-2 with TRBJ2-7; perhaps TRBD1 as D (6 bases). Germline assignment: CDR1 SGHTA and CDR2 FQGNSA. Trimming took off 5 bases at V and 0 bases at J, with 14 bases between the two ends. CDR3 length equals 15 residues. The CDR3 DNA reads TGTGCCAGCAGCCCCCTTCAGGGGAGCTCCTACGAGCAGTACTTC. Protein product: CASSPLQGSSYEQYF.

The chain carries TRBV7-9 and TRBJ1-1; D gene ambiguous. The CDR3 is made up of 10 amino acids. CDR1 is SEHNR and CDR2 is FQNEAQ in the germline V gene (reference sequence). V was clipped by 3 bases and J by 7 bases, with 3 bases between them. The CDR3 DNA reads TGTGCCAGCAGCTTGAATGAAGCTTTCTTT. It specifies CASSLNEAFF. The full variable domain, completed using reference TRBV7-9 and TRBJ1-1, is DTGVSQNPRHKITKRGQNVTFRCDPISEHNRLYWYRQTLGQGPEFLTYFQNEAQLEKSRLLSDRFSAERPKGSFSTLEIQRTEQGDSAMYLCASSLNEAFFGQGTRLTVV.

The J gene is TRBJ1-1, the V gene TRBV5-4, with a possible D match to TRBD1 (6 bases). The V end lost 3 bases, the J end lost 12 bases, and 12 bases lay between the germline ends. The CDR3 consists of 11 residues. Germline V gene sequence: CDR1 SGHNT, CDR2 YYREEE (reference sequence). The CDR3 spells CASSSGTLTFF. CDR3 DNA: TGTGCCAGCAGCTCCGGGACATTAACTTTCTTT.

As for this clone: The junction departs from germline at one end; a sequencing error may be responsible. The chain is built from TRBV19 and TRBJ1-1; 7 bases are a match to TRBD1. The length of the CDR3 is 15 residues. Germline assignment: CDR1 LNHDA and CDR2 SQIVND (reference sequence). The CDR3 bases are TGTGCCAGTAGTATAGGACAGGGTTTGAAAACTGAAGCTTTCTTT. Translated: CASSIGQGLKTEAFF.

This clone was seen just once. The CDR3 bases are TGTGCCAGCAGTTACTTAGGACAAAAAACCGGGGAGCTGTTTTTT. Protein: CASSYLGQKTGELFF. This rearrangement joins TRBV6-5 to TRBJ2-2; D possibly corresponds to TRBD1 (5 bases). Trimming pared 1 base from V and 5 bases from J, leaving 11 bases between. This CDR3 is built from 15 residues. CDR1 is MNHEY and CDR2 is SVGAGI in the germline V gene.

This clone occurred a few times. V is TRBV2 and J is TRBJ1-1, with no clear D. Germline CDR1 is SNHLY and CDR2 is FYNNEI. V was clipped by 7 bases and J by 1 base, with 7 bases between them. The CDR3 loop spans 12 amino acids. CDR3 in amino acids: CASNYGNTEAFF. Here the CDR3 DNA reads TGTGCCAGCAACTACGGGAACACTGAAGCTTTCTTT.

This chain joins TRBV7-9 and TRBJ2-7; possibly TRBD1 for D (6 bases). Trimming took 5 bases from V and 8 from J, leaving 13 bases between them. The CDR3 spans 12 residues. Looked up from germline, CDR1 is SEHNR and CDR2 is FQNEAQ (reference sequence). CDR3 sequence reads: CASSADSFKQYF. The CDR3 DNA follows: TGTGCCAGCAGCGCGGACAGTTTCAAGCAGTACTTC.